One and the same sample provided the 11 T cell receptor beta chains below, sequenced in a study of cytomegalovirus exposure and HLA in healthy donors (TCRdb year 2017). The library was obtained by the immunoSEQ multiplex PCR assay. The clones in this table, taken by TCRdb from immuneACCESS, are in-frame only. Not every clone is retained; where verified, under half of the shortfall comes from an unresolved V gene, and the cause of the rest is unknown. The sample contains approximately 200,000 clones, over 80% of them found a single time. The ten largest clones capture approximately 1% of the sample. Sequences were obtained from PBMCs. The receptors were gathered from a woman under 30 in good health and CMV-seronegative.

This chain uses TRBV30 with TRBJ2-3; 8 bases align to TRBD2. The V segment lost 4 bases and the J segment 2 bases; nucleotides outside the gene matches: 5. This CDR3 spans 14 amino acids. From germline, CDR1 is GTSNPN and CDR2 SVGIG (reference sequence). The CDR3 protein is CAWTTSAITDTQYF. The CDR3 DNA reads TGTGCCTGGACGACTAGCGCGATCACAGATACGCAGTATTTT.

The CDR3 spells CASSLRGGEQFF. For the CDR3, the DNA is TGTGCCAGCAGCCTCCGGGGGGGAGAGCAGTTCTTC. The gene calls are TRBV7-8 and TRBJ2-1; 8 nucleotides line up with TRBD2. Germline CDR1 SGHVS, CDR2 FQNEAQ. V lost 5 bases, J lost 10 bases, and 4 bases stayed unmatched. This CDR3 has 12 amino acids. Full variable domain (rest looked up from reference TRBV7-8 and TRBJ2-1): GAGVSQSPRYKVAKRGQDVALRCDPISGHVSLFWYQQALGQGPEFLTYFQNEAQLDKSGLPSDRFFAERPEGSVSTLKIQRTQQEDSAVYLCASSLRGGEQFFGPGTRLTVL.

The J gene is TRBJ1-1, the V gene TRBV5-1, with D hard to call. V was shortened by 1 base and J by 5 bases, with 6 bases between the two germline ends. CDR3 length: 12 amino acids. CDR1 SGHRS and CDR2 YFSETQ come from the germline V gene. The CDR3 bases are TGCGCCAGCAGCTTGACGAGGACTGAAGCTTTCTTT. This encodes CASSLTRTEAFF.

The CDR3 nucleotides read TGTGCCAGCAGGAAAGTGGGGCCCCGACCAGAGAACACTGAAGCTTTCTTT. Its protein product is CASRKVGPRPENTEAFF. The chain employs TRBV2 and TRBJ1-1; tentative D call: TRBD1 (5 bases). V shed 6 bases and J shed 1 base, with 21 bases lying between them. This CDR3 contains 17 residues. Germline-derived CDR1 and CDR2 are SNHLY and FYNNEI.

This chain connects TRBV6-1 to TRBJ1-1; 8 positions match TRBD1. The CDR3 contains 13 residues. CDR1 MNHNS and CDR2 SASEGT come from the germline V gene. Trimming cost V 6 bases and J 10 bases; bases outside gene matches: 10. The CDR3: CASSGQGSVRAFF. The CDR3 nucleotides read TGTGCCAGCAGCGGACAGGGTTCGGTAAGAGCTTTCTTT.

CDR3 residues: CASSLVTGNTEAFF. In DNA form, the CDR3 reads TGTGCCAGCAGCTTAGTTACAGGGAATACTGAAGCTTTCTTT. This rearrangement joins TRBV7-8 to TRBJ1-1; weak D call: TRBD1 (6 bases). V lost 1 base and J 5 bases, leaving 11 bases between the germline ends. This CDR3 is built from 14 residues. The germline gives CDR1 SGHVS, CDR2 FQNEAQ.

The chain employs TRBV6-6 and TRBJ1-2, with D possibly matching TRBD1 (5 bases). The germline CDR1 and CDR2 sequences are MNHNY and SVGAGI (reference sequence). With 5 bases removed from V and 5 bases from J, the gap between germline ends came to 18 bases. This CDR3 has 15 residues. The CDR3 sequence is CASSQGREFRYGYTF. CDR3 coding DNA: TGTGCCAGCAGTCAGGGCAGGGAATTTAGGTATGGCTACACCTTC.

CDR3 DNA: TGCGCCAGCAGCGATGGAGGTAGCGGGAGCTACGAGCAGTACTTC. Encoded protein: CASSDGGSGSYEQYF. V and J are TRBV5-1 and TRBJ2-7; 9 bases line up with TRBD2. V was clipped by 4 bases and J by 3 bases; unmatched bases: 8. CDR3 length: 15 amino acids. Germline V gene sequence: CDR1 SGHRS, CDR2 YFSETQ.

V and J are TRBV5-1 and TRBJ2-1; the D is unclear. CDR1 is SGHRS and CDR2 is YFSETQ in the germline V gene. This CDR3 contains 13 residues. Trimming pared 2 bases from V and 9 bases from J, leaving 12 bases between. CDR3 nucleotide sequence: TGCGCCAGCAGCTTAGAACCCGTCGGTGAGCAGTTCTTC. Encoded protein: CASSLEPVGEQFF.

The rearrangement uses TRBV30 and TRBJ2-7, with D perhaps matching TRBD1 (6 bases). Germline CDR1 GTSNPN, CDR2 SVGIG (reference sequence). The CDR3 has 12 residues. V dropped 0 bases and J dropped 11 bases, with 14 bases sitting between them. CDR3 protein: CAWSVGGNHEYF. For the CDR3, the DNA is TGTGCCTGGAGTGTAGGGGGTAACCATGAGTACTTC.

V is TRBV5-1 and J is TRBJ2-1; TRBD2 aligns across 7 bases. This CDR3 has 15 residues. Trimming at V came to 4 bases and at J to 1 base, leaving 5 bases not matched to a gene. Germline CDR1 is SGHRS and CDR2 is YFSETQ. The CDR3 loop reads CASSVTSASYNEQFF. The CDR3 DNA follows: TGCGCCAGCAGCGTAACTAGCGCGTCCTACAATGAGCAGTTCTTC.